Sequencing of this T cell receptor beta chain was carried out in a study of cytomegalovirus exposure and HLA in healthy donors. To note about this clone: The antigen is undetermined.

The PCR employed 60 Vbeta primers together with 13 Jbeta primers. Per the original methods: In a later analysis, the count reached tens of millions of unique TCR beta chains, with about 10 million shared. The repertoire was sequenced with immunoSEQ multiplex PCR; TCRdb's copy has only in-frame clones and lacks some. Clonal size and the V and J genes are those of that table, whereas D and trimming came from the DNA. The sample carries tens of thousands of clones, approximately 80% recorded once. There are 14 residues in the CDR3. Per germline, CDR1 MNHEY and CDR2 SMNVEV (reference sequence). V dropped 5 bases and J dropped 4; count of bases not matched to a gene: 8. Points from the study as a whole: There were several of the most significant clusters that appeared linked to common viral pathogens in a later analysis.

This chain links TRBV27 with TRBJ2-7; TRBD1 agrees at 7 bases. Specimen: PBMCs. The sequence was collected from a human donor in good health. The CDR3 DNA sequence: TGTGCCAGCAGTAGGACAGGTGTAGTATACGAGCAGTACTTC. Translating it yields CASSRTGVVYEQYF.